This entry lists 20 T cell receptor beta chains sequenced from one sample in a study of tumor T cells in aggressive B-cell lymphoma. Sequencing was performed with immunoSEQ multiplex PCR; in TCRdb, only in-frame clones are kept and a portion is missing. This sample has over 7,000 clones, with around 83% found just once. Sequencing used tumor tissue. These TCRs come from an adult with diffuse large B cell lymphoma.

The rearrangement links TRBV5-4 to TRBJ1-1, with 7 bases identical to TRBD1. From germline, CDR1 is SGHNT and CDR2 YYREEE (reference sequence). The CDR3 totals 13 residues. Trimming cost V 0 bases and J 7 bases; bases outside gene matches: 3. This CDR3 is CASSLGAGGEAFF. The DNA of the CDR3 is TGTGCCAGCAGCTTGGGGGCAGGGGGTGAAGCTTTCTTT.

Details on this clone: At one end the junction does not follow the germline gene, possibly because of a read error. The CDR3 here is CASRADRGNPEAFF. CDR3 sequence (DNA): TGTGCCAGCAGAGCGGACAGGGGGAACCCTGAAGCTTTCTTT. The rearrangement joins TRBV6-4 to TRBJ1-1; the match to TRBD1 covers 10 bases. Per the germline V gene, CDR1 is MRHNA and CDR2 is SNTAGT. The CDR3 is 14 residues long.

The CDR3 region is CASRAIAGGLETQYF. The CDR3 DNA is TGTGCCAGCAGGGCCATAGCGGGGGGGCTTGAGACCCAGTACTTC. The chain links TRBV6-5 to TRBJ2-5; TRBD2 matches 11 bases. This CDR3 comprises 15 residues. From germline, CDR1 is MNHEY and CDR2 SVGAGI. After removal of 6 bases from V and 5 bases from J, the junction contained 8 bases not matched to a gene.

V and J are TRBV4-2 and TRBJ2-7; 10 bases are a match to TRBD2. Germline CDR1 is LGHNA and CDR2 is YNFKEQ. CDR3 size: 16 residues. V trimming: 0 bases; J trimming: 0 bases; junction bases outside the gene matches: 2. The CDR3 nucleotides read TGTGCCAGCAGCCAAGACGCTAGCGGGAGCTCCTACGAGCAGTACTTC. Residues: CASSQDASGSSYEQYF.

This clone came up once. This chain links TRBV5-6 with TRBJ2-5; 14 bases match TRBD2. The CDR3 consists of 16 residues. From germline, CDR1 is SGHDT and CDR2 YYEEEE. The J segment lost 5 bases and the V segment lost 4 bases, leaving 7 bases of the junction unmatched. CDR3 amino acids: CASSPGTSGSLETQYF. CDR3 nucleotide sequence: TGTGCCAGCAGCCCAGGGACTAGCGGGAGCCTCGAGACCCAGTACTTC.

This chain links TRBV29-1 with TRBJ1-2, with a weak D call TRBD1 (5 bases). Deletions cut 4 bases from V and 8 bases from J, with 14 bases between. The CDR3 consists of 12 residues. The germline CDR1 and CDR2 sequences are SQVTM and ANQGSEA. Written as DNA, the CDR3 is TGCAGCGTTGTAAGCGCGGGGGGAGGCTACACCTTC. It yields the protein CSVVSAGGGYTF.

Only one count was recorded for this clone. This sequence joins TRBV4-1 and TRBJ2-7; TRBD1 agrees at 11 bases. Germline V gene lookup returns CDR1 MGHRA and CDR2 YSYEKL. The junction had 3 bases not matched to a gene; V was cut back by 1 base and J by 4 bases. The CDR3 is made up of 15 amino acids. CDR3 in DNA: TGCGCCAGCAGCCAAGGTGGGACAGGGGGATACGAGCAGTACTTC. Its translation: CASSQGGTGGYEQYF.

The chain couples TRBV20-1 to TRBJ1-1; no clear D gene. This CDR3 has 10 residues. Germline-derived CDR1 and CDR2 are DFQATT and SNEGSKA (reference sequence). V was pared by 5 bases and J by 6 bases, with 7 bases between. In DNA, the CDR3 is TGCAGTGCTCCTAACTCTGAAGCTTTCTTT. It specifies CSAPNSEAFF.

The genes are TRBV4-2 and TRBJ2-7; 10 bases are a match to TRBD2. V was pared by 4 bases and J by 4 bases, with 7 bases of the junction left unmatched. This CDR3 spans 15 amino acids. Germline loops: CDR1 LGHNA, CDR2 YNFKEQ. This CDR3 reads CASSPSGTSEYEQYF. For the CDR3, the DNA is TGTGCCAGCAGCCCGTCCGGGACTAGCGAGTACGAGCAGTACTTC.

The J gene is TRBJ2-1, the V gene TRBV27, with 9 bases that match TRBD2. V gave up 0 bases and J gave up 4 bases; unmatched junction bases: 7. Germline V lookup: CDR1 MNHEY, CDR2 SMNVEV (reference sequence). The CDR3 consists of 17 residues. DNA for the CDR3: TGTGCCAGCAGTTTATCGGCCTGGACTAGCGCGTACAATGAGCAGTTCTTC. The encoded protein is CASSLSAWTSAYNEQFF.

A few counts support this clone. The chain recombines TRBV28 with TRBJ2-5; D perhaps matches TRBD1 (6 bases). CDR1 MDHEN and CDR2 SYDVKM come from the germline V gene. CDR3 size: 15 residues. V was cut by 6 bases and J by 1 base, with 15 bases left in between. In DNA form, the CDR3 reads TGTGCCAGCAGACAATGGGGACAAAGCCAAGAGACCCAGTACTTC. This translates into CASRQWGQSQETQYF.

Concerning this clone: This specimen includes other DNA sequences encoding the same CDR3. The rearrangement links TRBV2 to TRBJ1-5; possible D gene TRBD1, 5 bases. Looked up from germline, CDR1 is SNHLY and CDR2 is FYNNEI. The ends were cut back, 0 bases at V and 2 bases at J, with 5 bases in the middle. This CDR3 contains 14 residues. The DNA for the CDR3 is TGTGCCAGCAGTGAAGCAGGGGGCAATCAGCCCCAGCATTTT. Its translation: CASSEAGGNQPQHF.

The V and J genes are TRBV7-2 and TRBJ1-5; D is perhaps TRBD1 (6 bases). Germline V gene data show CDR1 as SGHTA and CDR2 as FQGNSA. Trimming took 8 bases from V and 4 from J, leaving 15 bases between them. The CDR3 runs 14 residues. The CDR3 DNA sequence: TGTGCCAGCGCCATCGGACAGAATAATCAGCCCCAGCATTTT. Translated, it gives CASAIGQNNQPQHF. The whole variable domain, remainder taken from reference TRBV7-2 and TRBJ1-5, is GAGVSQSPSNKVTEKGKDVELRCDPISGHTALYWYRQSLGQGLEFLIYFQGNSAPDKSGLPSDRFSAERTGGSVSTLTIQRTQQEDSAVYLCASAIGQNNQPQHFGDGTRLSIL.

The V call is TRBV19, the J call TRBJ2-5; TRBD1 matches at 9 bases. The end of the DNA is better explained by TRBJ2-7, so the J call may be wrong. The CDR3 sequence is 13 residues long. Per the germline V gene, CDR1 is LNHDA and CDR2 is SQIVND (reference sequence). The CDR3 sequence: CASSMDRGYEQYF. The CDR3 bases are TGTGCCAGTAGTATGGACAGGGGATACGAGCAGTACTTC.

The chain links TRBV30 to TRBJ1-1; D remains ambiguous. This CDR3 contains 13 residues. The germline V gene encodes CDR1 GTSNPN and CDR2 SVGIG (reference sequence). Trimming stripped 2 bases from V and 1 base from J, with 8 bases between. DNA for the CDR3: TGTGCCTGGAGTTACGCGGGGAACACTGAAGCTTTCTTT. It is translated as CAWSYAGNTEAFF.

This chain links TRBV7-9 with TRBJ1-6; the match to TRBD1 covers 7 bases. With V trimmed by 6 bases and J by 5 bases, 4 bases remained unmatched. Germline V lookup: CDR1 SEHNR, CDR2 FQNEAQ (reference sequence). There are 14 residues in the CDR3. The chain's CDR3 is CASSPGQNNSPLHF. Here the CDR3 DNA reads TGTGCCAGCAGTCCGGGACAGAATAATTCACCCCTCCACTTT.

The CDR3 is CASSLGTGGRNGYTF. The CDR3 DNA is TGTGCCAGCAGTTTAGGGACAGGGGGGAGAAATGGCTACACCTTC. The chain has TRBV27 and TRBJ1-2, with 11 bases identical to TRBD1. Germline loops: CDR1 MNHEY, CDR2 SMNVEV (reference sequence). CDR3 length: 15 residues. With 2 bases clipped from V and 6 bases from J, the junction kept 5 bases outside the gene matches.

The rearrangement joins TRBV27 to TRBJ2-3, with 9 bases fitting TRBD2. This CDR3 contains 15 residues. Germline assignment: CDR1 MNHEY and CDR2 SMNVEV (reference sequence). V was pared by 2 bases and J by 3 bases, with 3 bases of the junction left unmatched. CDR3 DNA sequence: TGTGCCAGCAGTTTAAGGCTAGCGGGAACAGATACGCAGTATTTT. Translated, it gives CASSLRLAGTDTQYF.

The chain employs TRBV7-9 and TRBJ1-1, with D perhaps TRBD1 (5 bases). Germline V gene data show CDR1 as SEHNR and CDR2 as FQNEAQ (reference sequence). Trimming removed 5 bases at V and 3 bases at J, with 13 bases between. The CDR3 totals 14 residues. CDR3 nucleotides: TGTGCCAGCAGCCAAGGGTGGGGGGACACTGAAGCTTTCTTT. Translated, it gives CASSQGWGDTEAFF.

V gene TRBV5-1 combines with J gene TRBJ1-1; TRBD1 might be the D (5 bases). V shed 4 bases and J shed 1 base, with 8 bases lying between them. This CDR3 has 13 amino acids. Germline lookup yields CDR1 SGHRS and CDR2 YFSETQ. CDR3 amino acids: CASSGGGNTEAFF. The CDR3, as DNA: TGCGCCAGCAGCGGGGGGGGGAACACTGAAGCTTTCTTT.